The 12 T cell receptor beta chains below were found in one sample sequenced in a study of patients and donors after allogeneic stem cell transplantation. TCRdb ran MiXCR on the RT-PCR reads and lists one entry per CDR3 protein. The sample records hundreds of thousands of distinct CDR3 sequences, 16% being singletons. Sequencing was performed on blood, either unsorted or a sorted T cell fraction (not recorded which). These TCRs come from a human donor who was either an allogeneic HSCT recipient or a stem cell or donor lymphocyte infusion donor (not recorded which). It is not recorded whose cells these are; they may come from a transplant donor.

This clonotype came up a few times. This chain connects TRBV19 to TRBJ2-4; the match to TRBD2 covers 11 bases. The germline V gene has CDR1 LNHDA and CDR2 SQIVND (reference sequence). V lost 8 bases and J lost 0; bases outside the gene matches: 15. There are 19 residues in the CDR3. In nucleotides, the CDR3 is TGTGCCAGTTCTCCGGGACTAGCGGCCAATCCCCTAGCCAAAAACATTCAGTACTTC. It is translated as CASSPGLAANPLAKNIQYF.

This chain links TRBV6-2 or TRBV6-3 with TRBJ2-2; the match to TRBD1 covers 8 bases. Germline lookup yields CDR1 MNHEY and CDR2 SVGEGT. The CDR3 contains 17 residues. With 2 bases clipped from V and 3 bases from J, the junction kept 8 bases outside the gene matches. The CDR3 region has the DNA TGTGCCAGCAGTTACGGTGGGTCAGGGGGCGACACCGGGGAGCTGTTTTTT. This translates into CASSYGGSGGDTGELFF.

The J gene is TRBJ1-2, the V gene TRBV6-6; TRBD1 aligns across 7 bases. This CDR3 region has 12 residues. Germline CDR1 reads MNHNY; CDR2 reads SVGAGI (reference sequence). V dropped 9 bases and J dropped 4; count of bases not matched to a gene: 5. CDR3 sequence: CASTGATYGYTF. CDR3 sequence (DNA): TGTGCCAGTACAGGGGCGACCTATGGCTACACCTTC.

The chain uses TRBV7-9 and TRBJ1-2; 9 positions match TRBD1. The germline V gene encodes CDR1 SEHNR and CDR2 FQNEAQ (reference sequence). The CDR3 extends over 17 amino acids. After removal of 4 bases from V and 2 bases from J, the junction contained 11 bases not matched to a gene. CDR3 residues: CASSSNRDRVNNYGYTF. In DNA form, the CDR3 reads TGTGCCAGCAGCTCAAACCGGGACAGGGTAAACAACTATGGCTACACCTTC. The full variable domain, in which reference TRBV7-9 and TRBJ1-2 provide the parts outside the CDR3, is DTGVSQNPRHKITKRGQNVTFRCDPISEHNRLYWYRQTLGQGPEFLTYFQNEAQLEKSRLLSDRFSAERPKGSFSTLEIQRTEQGDSAMYLCASSSNRDRVNNYGYTFGSGTRLTVV.

At least ten counts were recorded for this clonotype. The chain has TRBV12-3 or TRBV12-4 and TRBJ2-2; 14 bases match TRBD2. This CDR3 region has 17 residues. V was pared by 6 bases and J by 3 bases, with 6 bases of the junction left unmatched. CDR3 sequence (DNA): TGTGCCAGCAGCCTCGGACTAGCGGGAGGTTACACCGGGGAGCTGTTTTTT. This sequence encodes CASSLGLAGGYTGELFF.

The chain recombines TRBV5-5 with TRBJ2-2; TRBD2 agrees at 7 bases. Trimming cost V 3 bases and J 4 bases; bases outside gene matches: 6. The CDR3 is 15 amino acids. CDR1 is SGHKS and CDR2 is YYEKEE in the germline V gene (reference sequence). In DNA form, the CDR3 reads TGTGCCAGCAGCTGGGCTCTAGCGGTCACCGGGGAGCTGTTTTTT. Translated: CASSWALAVTGELFF.

The chain links TRBV7-9 to TRBJ2-5; the match to TRBD1 covers 7 bases. This CDR3 comprises 15 residues. Trimming at V came to 5 bases and at J to 3 bases, leaving 9 bases not matched to a gene. Germline V gene sequence: CDR1 SEHNR, CDR2 FQNEAQ (reference sequence). The CDR3 DNA reads TGTGCCAGCAGCCAGACCGGGACAGCCGAAGAGACCCAGTACTTC. Protein sequence: CASSQTGTAEETQYF.

A few counts support this clonotype. V usage is TRBV4-3 and J usage is TRBJ1-1; 7 nucleotides align to TRBD1. The germline CDR1 and CDR2 sequences are LGHNA and YSLEER. Trimming took 2 bases from V and 4 from J; bases not matched to a gene: 4. CDR3 length equals 14 residues. The CDR3 reads CASSQRGRATEAFF. As DNA, the CDR3 is TGCGCCAGCAGCCAAAGGGGGCGCGCCACTGAAGCTTTCTTT.

This clonotype was counted a few times. This chain links TRBV4-3 with TRBJ2-5; TRBD1 or TRBD2 may be the D gene (5 bases each). The CDR3 is 17 residues long. Germline V gene lookup returns CDR1 LGHNA and CDR2 YSLEER. The ends were cut back, 1 base at V and 2 bases at J, with 17 bases in the middle. The CDR3: CASSQGGKGTLQETQYF. CDR3 sequence (DNA): TGCGCCAGCAGCCAAGGGGGAAAAGGGACGTTGCAAGAGACCCAGTACTTC.

This chain joins TRBV24-1 and TRBJ2-3, with D perhaps TRBD2 (7 bases). The ends were cut back, 4 bases at V and 2 bases at J, with 15 bases in the middle. CDR3 length: 16 amino acids. Per the germline V gene, CDR1 is KGHDR and CDR2 is SFDVKD. Here the CDR3 DNA reads TGTGCCACCAGTGACGCCTCGGGGGGCCTCACAGATACGCAGTATTTT. Residues: CATSDASGGLTDTQYF.

The gene calls are TRBV15 and TRBJ2-4; no reliable D call. The V end was cut by 5 bases, the J end by 0 bases, with 14 bases between. Germline CDR1 and CDR2: LNHNV and YYDKDF (reference sequence). The CDR3 length is 16 residues. CDR3 sequence: CATSVLRDLAKNIQYF. The CDR3 DNA follows: TGTGCCACCAGCGTATTGAGAGATCTAGCCAAAAACATTCAGTACTTC.

The V call is TRBV20-1, the J call TRBJ2-3; 11 bases line up with TRBD2. The V gene end was trimmed by 8 bases and the J gene end by 3 bases; junction bases not matched to a gene: 10. Germline CDR1 and CDR2: DFQATT and SNEGSKA (reference sequence). The CDR3 is made up of 15 amino acids. The CDR3 spells CSPLSGTSGTDTQYF. CDR3 nucleotide sequence: TGCAGTCCACTTAGCGGGACTAGCGGAACAGATACGCAGTATTTT.